This T cell receptor (beta chain) came from a study of blood T cell repertoires in COVID-19. The overall study: Sites in the United States, Italy and Spain provided acute and convalescent COVID-19 samples. From T cells, B-cell-depleted T cells, or PBMCs came the material, which was cDNA or gDNA.

Methods used by the authors: The authors estimated nucleated cell counts from reference gene primer amplification. Some clones are missing from TCRdb's copy, which holds only in-frame ones; the method was immunoSEQ multiplex PCR. That table furnishes V, J and clone size, whereas the DNA furnished D and trimming. The sample yields roughly 290,000 clones, around four fifths seen once. The specimen sequenced was peripheral blood. The TCR sequence derives from a woman between 45 and 60 years old with active or convalescent COVID-19.

Here the CDR3 DNA reads TGTGCCAGCTCACCAAGCGGGAGTGGCACAGATACGCAGTATTTT. This codes for CASSPSGSGTDTQYF. The chain links TRBV18 to TRBJ2-3, with 8 bases aligning to TRBD2. After removal of 2 bases from V and 1 base from J, the junction contained 2 bases not matched to a gene. The CDR3 consists of 15 residues. Per the germline V gene, CDR1 is KGHSH and CDR2 is LQKENI.